These 5 T cell receptor beta chains were all obtained from the same sample, sequenced in a study of OX40 agonist ivuxolimab in advanced cancers. Data came from immunoSEQ multiplex PCR; TCRdb stores just in-frame clones and leaves some out. Seen here are fewer than 80,000 clones, over 65% observed once, and the top ten hold roughly 6%. The material was CD4+ or CD8+ T cells sorted from blood, obtained in a trial of the OX40 agonist ivuxolimab. The receptors were sampled from an adult with an advanced solid tumor such as melanoma, head and neck, liver or kidney cancer.

CDR3 bases: TGTGCCAGCAGCTTAGTAAGGCAGCTAACCTACGAGCAGTACTTC. As protein: CASSLVRQLTYEQYF. The V and J genes are TRBV7-2 and TRBJ2-7; unclear D gene. CDR3 length: 15 amino acids. V was cut by 1 base and J by 2 bases, with 12 bases left in between. Germline-derived CDR1 and CDR2 are SGHTA and FQGNSA.

The chain has TRBV19 and TRBJ1-5; D gene unclear. The germline V gene has CDR1 LNHDA and CDR2 SQIVND (reference sequence). V lost 8 bases, J lost 6 bases, and 17 bases lay in between. CDR3 length equals 14 residues. CDR3 coding DNA: TGTGCCAGTTCTACGACCCTGGGAGGTCAGCCCCAGCATTTT. Encoded protein: CASSTTLGGQPQHF.

Regarding this clone: One end of the junction does not line up with germline, which may come from a read error. V usage is TRBV19 and J usage is TRBJ1-2; D ambiguous. The CDR3 runs to 14 residues. The germline V gene encodes CDR1 LNHDA and CDR2 SQIVND (reference sequence). This chain's CDR3 is CASSNITVNYGYAF. DNA of the CDR3: TGTGCCAGTAGCAATATAACAGTTAACTATGGCTACGCCTTC.

This chain uses TRBV4-2 with TRBJ1-1, with D unclear. V was trimmed by 4 bases and J by 5 bases, leaving 11 bases between them. In germline, CDR1 is LGHNA, CDR2 YNFKEQ. The CDR3 totals 13 residues. The CDR3 reads CASSPRPETEAFF. As DNA, the CDR3 is TGTGCCAGCAGCCCGCGCCCTGAGACTGAAGCTTTCTTT.

The table lists this clone with a few counts. The chain links TRBV9 to TRBJ2-1, with 7 bases matching TRBD1. The CDR3 spans 16 residues. Germline lookup yields CDR1 SGDLS and CDR2 YYNGEE. V dropped 3 bases and J dropped 4; count of bases not matched to a gene: 10. This CDR3 is CASSAKMTGIYNEQFF. The DNA of the CDR3 is TGTGCCAGCAGCGCCAAGATGACAGGGATTTACAATGAGCAGTTCTTC.